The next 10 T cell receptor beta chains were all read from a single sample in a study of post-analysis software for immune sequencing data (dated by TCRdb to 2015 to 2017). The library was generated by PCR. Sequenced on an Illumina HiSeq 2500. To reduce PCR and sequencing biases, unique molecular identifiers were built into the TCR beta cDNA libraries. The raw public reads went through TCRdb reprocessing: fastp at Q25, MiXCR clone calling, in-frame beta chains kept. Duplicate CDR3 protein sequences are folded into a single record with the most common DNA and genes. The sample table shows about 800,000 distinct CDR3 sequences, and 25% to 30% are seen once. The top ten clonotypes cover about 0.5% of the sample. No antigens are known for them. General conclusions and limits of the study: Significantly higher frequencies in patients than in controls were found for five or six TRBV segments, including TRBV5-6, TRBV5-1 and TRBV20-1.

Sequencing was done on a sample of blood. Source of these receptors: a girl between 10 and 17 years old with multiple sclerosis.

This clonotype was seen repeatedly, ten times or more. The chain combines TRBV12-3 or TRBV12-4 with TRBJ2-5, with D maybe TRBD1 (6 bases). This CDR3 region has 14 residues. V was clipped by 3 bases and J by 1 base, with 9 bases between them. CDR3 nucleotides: TGTGCCAGCAGTTTCCTGGACAGCCAAGAGACCCAGTACTTC. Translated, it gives CASSFLDSQETQYF.

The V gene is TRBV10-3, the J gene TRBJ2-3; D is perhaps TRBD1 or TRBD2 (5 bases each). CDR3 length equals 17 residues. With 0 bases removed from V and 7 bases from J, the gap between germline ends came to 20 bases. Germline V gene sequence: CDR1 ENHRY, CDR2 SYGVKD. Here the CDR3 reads CAISESEARSGGNTQYF. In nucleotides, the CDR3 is TGTGCCATCAGTGAGTCTGAGGCTAGATCTGGGGGAAATACGCAGTATTTT.

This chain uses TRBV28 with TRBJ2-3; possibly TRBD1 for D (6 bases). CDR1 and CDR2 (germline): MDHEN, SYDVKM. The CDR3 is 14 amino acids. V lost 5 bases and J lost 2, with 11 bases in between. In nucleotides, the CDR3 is TGTGCCAGCAGTGTGGACAGCAACACAGATACGCAGTATTTT. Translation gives CASSVDSNTDTQYF. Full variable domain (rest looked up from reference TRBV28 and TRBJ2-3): DVKVTQSSRYLVKRTGEKVFLECVQDMDHENMFWYRQDPGLGLRLIYFSYDVKMKEKGDIPEGYSVSREKKERFSLILESASTNQTSMYLCASSVDSNTDTQYFGPGTRLTVL.

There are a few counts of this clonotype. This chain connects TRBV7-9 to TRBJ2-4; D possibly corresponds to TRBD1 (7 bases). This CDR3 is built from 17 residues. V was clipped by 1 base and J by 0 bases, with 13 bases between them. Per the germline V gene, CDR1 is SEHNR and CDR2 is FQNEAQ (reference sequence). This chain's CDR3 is CASSLGAGGLAKNIQYF. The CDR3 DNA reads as TGTGCCAGCAGCTTAGGGGCAGGGGGACTAGCCAAAAACATTCAGTACTTC.

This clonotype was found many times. CDR3 residues: CASSQGSGKDYGYTF. CDR3 DNA sequence: TGCGCCAGCAGCCAAGGTTCAGGGAAAGACTATGGCTACACCTTC. The chain couples TRBV5-1 to TRBJ1-2, with D perhaps matching TRBD1 (5 bases). V gave up 4 bases and J gave up 3 bases, with 16 bases separating them. The germline V gene encodes CDR1 SGHRS and CDR2 YFSETQ. This CDR3 is built from 15 residues.

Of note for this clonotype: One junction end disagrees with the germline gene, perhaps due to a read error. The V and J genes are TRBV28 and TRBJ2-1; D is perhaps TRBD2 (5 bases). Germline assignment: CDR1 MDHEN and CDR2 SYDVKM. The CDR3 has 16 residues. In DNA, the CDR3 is TGTACCAGCAAAACCTTAGCTGGGGAGCTCCTAGAGGGGCAGTTCTTC. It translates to CTSKTLAGELLEGQFF. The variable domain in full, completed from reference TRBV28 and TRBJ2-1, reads DVKVTQSSRYLVKRTGEKVFLECVQDMDHENMFWYRQDPGLGLRLIYFSYDVKMKEKGDIPEGYSVSREKKERFSLILESASTNQTSMYLCTSKTLAGELLEGQFFGPGTRLTVL.

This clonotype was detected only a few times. CDR3 in amino acids: CASSPRGGLQPQHF. The CDR3 DNA is TGCGCCAGCAGCCCCCGGGGAGGCTTGCAGCCCCAGCATTTT. The rearrangement joins TRBV5-1 to TRBJ1-5; D uncertain. CDR1 and CDR2 from the germline V gene are SGHRS and YFSETQ. CDR3 size: 14 residues. V was pared by 4 bases and J by 7 bases, with 15 bases between.

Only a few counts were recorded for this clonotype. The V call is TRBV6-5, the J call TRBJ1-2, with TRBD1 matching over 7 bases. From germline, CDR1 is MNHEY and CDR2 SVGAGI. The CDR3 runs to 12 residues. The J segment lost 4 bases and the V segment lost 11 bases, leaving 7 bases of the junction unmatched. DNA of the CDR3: TGTGCCGCCAGGGGGGGACCCTATGGCTACACCTTC. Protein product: CAARGGPYGYTF.

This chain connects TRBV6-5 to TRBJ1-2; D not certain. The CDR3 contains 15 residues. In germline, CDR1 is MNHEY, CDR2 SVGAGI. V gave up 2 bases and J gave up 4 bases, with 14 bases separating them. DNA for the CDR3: TGTGCCAGCAGTTACGAGCGAACTAGAAGCTATGGCTACACCTTC. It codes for CASSYERTRSYGYTF.

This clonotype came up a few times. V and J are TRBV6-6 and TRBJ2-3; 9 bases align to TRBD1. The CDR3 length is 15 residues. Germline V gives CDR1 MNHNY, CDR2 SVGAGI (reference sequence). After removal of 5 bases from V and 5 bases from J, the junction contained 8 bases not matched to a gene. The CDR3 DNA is TGTGCCAGCAGTGCGGACAGGGGTCGTAGAGATACGCAGTATTTT. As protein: CASSADRGRRDTQYF.